This T cell receptor (beta chain) was recorded in a study of patients and donors after allogeneic stem cell transplantation (dated by TCRdb to 2019 to 2021). Taken from the germline V gene, the CDR1 and CDR2 loops are MGHRA and YSYEKL. Counted from cysteine to phenylalanine, this CDR3 has 17 amino acids. The retained sequence is limited to the CDR3, 51 bases, with the frame set at the first base. V and J lose 0 bases and 8 bases, and a span of 22 bases separates them. This clonotype has ten or more counts. There is no known antigen for this receptor. No per-base quality is available; no much larger clone lies one base away. The library was produced with RT-PCR. Sequencing relied on a NextSeq 550. TCRdb applied fastp at Q25 and MiXCR to the public reads, then kept only in-frame beta chains. Each entry merges the rows of one CDR3 protein and shows their most common DNA and genes. The sample data list over 5,500 distinct CDR3 sequences, and about 13% of these were observed just once. The ten largest account for more than 50% of the sample.

The chain was built from TRBV4-1 and TRBJ1-2; the D gene cannot be resolved reliably. Sequencing was done on a sample of blood, either unsorted or a sorted T cell fraction (not recorded which). The sequence came from a human donor who was either an allogeneic HSCT recipient or a stem cell or donor lymphocyte infusion donor (not recorded which). It is not recorded whose cells these are; they may come from a transplant donor. The CDR3 region has the sequence CASSQEAAERPGGGYTF. The sequenced DNA: TGCGCCAGCAGCCAAGAAGCGGCCGAGCGCCCCGGTGGAGGCTACACCTTC.